This T cell receptor beta chain was recorded in a study of vaccination and CD4 T cells after COVID-19. As concerns this clonotype: Its antigen remains unknown.

This CDR3 region has 15 residues. The V end lost 3 bases, the J end lost 6 bases, and 15 bases lay between the germline ends. Looked up from germline, CDR1 is GTSNPN and CDR2 is SVGIG (reference sequence). The Oncomine TCR Beta short-read assay generated sequence data from the DNA of cultured CD4+ T cells. TCRdb used MiXCR to reprocess the PCR reads, holding one entry per CDR3 protein. The table records around 1,900 distinct CDR3 sequences, about half of them present only once. This sample's treatment: roughly 11-day PBMC culture with coronavirus spike peptide pools or control peptides (ViraFEST assay).

V and J are TRBV30 and TRBJ1-6; D uncertain. Sequences were derived from CD4+ T cells from blood, cultured in vitro, sampled after SARS-CoV-2 vaccination. The source is a human donor who had recovered from COVID-19. This chain's CDR3 is CAWRNDLRGNSPLHF. CDR3 DNA sequence: TGTGCCTGGAGGAACGACCTTCGGGGTAATTCACCCCTCCACTTT.